Below, 25 T cell receptor beta chains from the same sample are listed, as sequenced in a study of T cell repertoires in cytomegalovirus infection. TCRdb reprocessed the reads with MiXCR, giving one entry per CDR3 protein. The sample shows more than 150,000 distinct CDR3 sequences, 25% to 30% of them seen only once. Material for sequencing was PBMCs. These receptors all come from a human donor in good health (CMV status not recorded). Some clones in this sample may be carry-over from other donors' samples.

This rearrangement joins TRBV10-1 to TRBJ1-1, with 8 nucleotides matching TRBD1. Germline CDR1 reads WNHNN; CDR2 reads SYGVQD (reference sequence). The CDR3 loop spans 15 amino acids. Trimming cost V 11 bases and J 3 bases; bases outside gene matches: 14. CDR3 region: CARGGVRGQDTEAFF. In nucleotides, the CDR3 is TGCGCCCGCGGCGGGGTCAGGGGGCAAGACACTGAAGCTTTCTTT.

The rearrangement joins TRBV5-1 to TRBJ1-1; 9 positions agree with TRBD1. The germline CDR1 and CDR2 sequences are SGHRS and YFSETQ. This CDR3 comprises 14 residues. J was trimmed by 4 bases and V by 4 bases; bases with no gene match: 5. The DNA for the CDR3 is TGCGCCAGCAGCAAAGGACAGGGGCGCACTGAAGCTTTCTTT. Protein sequence: CASSKGQGRTEAFF.

V is TRBV5-1 and J is TRBJ1-1, with D perhaps TRBD1 (5 bases). The CDR3 runs to 14 residues. Trimming shortened V by 5 bases and J by 1 base, and 12 bases separated the two germline ends. Per germline, CDR1 SGHRS and CDR2 YFSETQ. The CDR3 sequence is CASRVQGENTEAFF. The CDR3 bases are TGCGCCAGCAGGGTGCAGGGAGAGAACACTGAAGCTTTCTTT.

Ten or more counts support this clonotype. The chain has TRBV12-3 or TRBV12-4 and TRBJ1-6; D gene uncertain. This CDR3 region has 15 residues. V lost 5 bases, J lost 9 bases, and 17 bases lay in between. The CDR3, as DNA: TGTGCCAGCAGTCCCGAGACCCTGGGTGGTTCACCCCTCCACTTT. Protein product: CASSPETLGGSPLHF.

This clonotype appeared many times. The chain combines TRBV19 with TRBJ2-2; D possibly matches TRBD1 or TRBD2 (5 bases each). The germline V and J ends were trimmed by 8 bases and 3 bases, with 19 bases remaining between them. The germline V gene has CDR1 LNHDA and CDR2 SQIVND (reference sequence). The CDR3 has 16 residues. This CDR3 is CASRGTLNLYTGELFF. CDR3 DNA: TGTGCCAGTCGAGGGACCCTCAACCTCTACACCGGGGAGCTGTTTTTT.

V and J are TRBV7-6 and TRBJ2-5, with 7 bases matching TRBD2. Germline V gene sequence: CDR1 SGHVS, CDR2 FNYEAQ. This CDR3 has 13 amino acids. V dropped 8 bases and J dropped 3; count of bases not matched to a gene: 6. CDR3 nucleotides: TGTGCCAGCCGCCCCCGGGGGGAAGAGACCCAGTACTTC. Translation: CASRPRGEETQYF.

This clonotype was found many times. The V and J genes are TRBV6-1 and TRBJ1-6; tentatively, D is TRBD1 (6 bases). Germline V gene sequence: CDR1 MNHNS, CDR2 SASEGT. V lost 4 bases and J 11 bases, leaving 21 bases between the germline ends. The CDR3 length is 16 residues. This CDR3 reads CASSGGLGGDGAPLHF. The CDR3 DNA reads TGTGCCAGCAGTGGGGGTCTAGGGGGGGACGGGGCACCCCTCCACTTT.

With respect to this clonotype: No conserved phenylalanine or tryptophan is present at the end of the CDR3, so a read error is the likely explanation. The chain joins TRBV12-3 or TRBV12-4 to TRBJ2-1; 9 nucleotides agree with TRBD2. The CDR3 has 16 residues. V shed 6 bases and J 7 bases; nucleotides not matched to a gene: 13. The CDR3 DNA is TGTGCCAGCAGCCCGGCGGTACGCGGGGGGGAGAATGAGCAGTTCTAC. Its translation: CASSPAVRGGENEQFY.

This clonotype showed up just once. The chain combines TRBV20-1 with TRBJ2-3; 9 bases are shared with TRBD2. Unmatched junction bases numbered 4, after V lost 2 bases and J lost 4 bases. Germline CDR1 DFQATT, CDR2 SNEGSKA (reference sequence). The CDR3 contains 14 residues. CDR3 sequence reads: CSARRGGAPDTQYF. CDR3 nucleotide sequence: TGCAGTGCTAGACGCGGGGGGGCCCCAGATACGCAGTATTTT.

In this sample, this clonotype is medium-sized. The gene calls are TRBV7-2 and TRBJ2-5; D remains unclear. Per germline, CDR1 SGHTA and CDR2 FQGNSA. V was cut by 1 base and J by 2 bases, with 5 bases left in between. CDR3 length: 13 residues. The CDR3 sequence is CASSLGLQETQYF. The CDR3 DNA reads as TGTGCCAGCAGCTTAGGGCTGCAAGAGACCCAGTACTTC. Full variable domain (missing parts from reference TRBV7-2 and TRBJ2-5): GAGVSQSPSNKVTEKGKDVELRCDPISGHTALYWYRQSLGQGLEFLIYFQGNSAPDKSGLPSDRFSAERTGGSVSTLTIQRTQQEDSAVYLCASSLGLQETQYFGPGTRLLVL.

The chain has TRBV20-1 and TRBJ1-5; a possible D gene is TRBD1 (6 bases). This CDR3 is 16 amino acids long. Germline values: CDR1 DFQATT, CDR2 SNEGSKA (reference sequence). Trimming pared 3 bases from V and 1 base from J, leaving 16 bases between. The CDR3 DNA follows: TGCAGTGCTAGTTTGTCCGGGGGCATAAGCAATCAGCCCCAGCATTTT. Translated, it gives CSASLSGGISNQPQHF.

This clonotype has only a few counts. The chain joins TRBV11-2 to TRBJ2-5; weak D call: TRBD2 (6 bases). Trimming stripped 5 bases from V and 4 bases from J, with 17 bases between. Germline V gene lookup returns CDR1 SGHAT and CDR2 FQNNGV. The CDR3 has 15 amino acids. The CDR3 DNA is TGTGCCAGCAGCATTACCGGAGGGCAGGGAGAGACCCAGTACTTC. It specifies CASSITGGQGETQYF.

V gene TRBV6-4 combines with J gene TRBJ2-3; 13 positions match TRBD2. Germline trimming cut 2 bases from V and 4 bases from J; bases unmatched to any gene: 12. The CDR3 sequence is 19 residues long. Looked up from germline, CDR1 is MRHNA and CDR2 is SNTAGT. The CDR3 nucleotides read TGTGCCAGCAGTGACCTATCAACTAGCGGGGGGGCCGGCGCAGATACGCAGTATTTT. Its protein product is CASSDLSTSGGAGADTQYF.

This clonotype was counted many times. The chain employs TRBV12-3 or TRBV12-4 and TRBJ1-1; 8 positions match TRBD1. The CDR3 is made up of 11 amino acids. V dropped 7 bases and J dropped 8; count of bases not matched to a gene: 3. CDR3 coding DNA: TGTGCCAGCAATCGACAGGGGGAAGCTTTCTTT. This translates into CASNRQGEAFF.

This sequence joins TRBV10-3 and TRBJ1-2; D possibly corresponds to TRBD1 (5 bases). The germline V gene has CDR1 ENHRY and CDR2 SYGVKD. CDR3 size: 12 residues. Trimming cost V 7 bases and J 2 bases, with 8 bases left between them. The CDR3 DNA follows: TGTGCCATCATGAGGGACAACTATGGCTACACCTTC. Translated: CAIMRDNYGYTF.

This clonotype was detected only a few times. This sequence joins TRBV13 and TRBJ2-1; 15 bases match TRBD2. Germline loops: CDR1 PRHDT, CDR2 FYEKMQ (reference sequence). V gave up 4 bases and J gave up 10 bases; unmatched junction bases: 17. CDR3 length: 19 amino acids. As DNA, the CDR3 is TGTGCCAGCAGCTCCCCAAGGACTAGCGGGGGGGTTGTCCGCGGGGAGCAGTTCTTC. Translating gives CASSSPRTSGGVVRGEQFF.

This clonotype was recorded only once. The V gene is TRBV12-3 or TRBV12-4, the J gene TRBJ1-1; 8 nucleotides agree with TRBD1. This CDR3 has 14 amino acids. V was pared by 6 bases and J by 4 bases, with 7 bases of the junction left unmatched. In DNA, the CDR3 is TGTGCCAGCAGAGCGGACAGGGTAGGCACTGAAGCTTTCTTT. This gives the protein CASRADRVGTEAFF.

The chain uses TRBV15 and TRBJ1-2, with D perhaps matching TRBD1 (6 bases). This CDR3 region has 17 residues. V was trimmed by 11 bases and J by 0 bases, leaving 25 bases between them. Germline V lookup: CDR1 LNHNV, CDR2 YYDKDF (reference sequence). The CDR3 loop is CASIRDERDIANYGYTF. In DNA, the CDR3 is TGTGCCTCCATCAGAGATGAAAGGGACATAGCTAACTATGGCTACACCTTC.

A remark on this clonotype: A much larger clone is a single base away; this may be a read error. The rearrangement joins TRBV7-6 to TRBJ2-7, with unresolved D. The CDR3 covers 15 residues. Germline CDR1 and CDR2: SGHVS and FNYEAQ. Trimming shortened V by 0 bases and J by 5 bases, and 14 bases separated the two germline ends. CDR3: CASSLAGPRSDEQYF. CDR3 sequence (DNA): TGTGCCAGCAGCTTAGCAGGGCCTAGGTCCGACGAGCAGTACTTC. Drawing the rest from reference TRBV7-6 and TRBJ2-7, the complete variable domain is GAGVSQSPRYKVTKRGQDVALRCDPISGHVSLYWYRQALGQGPEFLTYFNYEAQQDKSGLPNDRFSAERPEGSISTLTIQRTEQRDSAMYRCASSLAGPRSDEQYFGPGTRLTVT.

This clonotype came up a few times. The chain is built from TRBV12-3 or TRBV12-4 and TRBJ1-2; D unresolved. V was pared by 3 bases and J by 4 bases, with 12 bases between. The CDR3 sequence is 14 residues long. CDR3 amino acids: CASSFYGRGYGYTF. The CDR3, as DNA: TGTGCCAGCAGTTTTTATGGGAGAGGCTATGGCTACACCTTC.

V is TRBV6-5 and J is TRBJ1-2; 7 bases are shared with TRBD1. J gave up 7 bases and V 2 bases, and 16 bases lay outside the gene matches. The germline V gene has CDR1 MNHEY and CDR2 SVGAGI. The CDR3 runs 17 residues. Here the CDR3 reads CASSYGPGQAFFGGYTF. CDR3 sequence (DNA): TGTGCCAGCAGTTACGGGCCCGGACAGGCGTTTTTCGGTGGCTACACCTTC.

Only a few counts were recorded for this clonotype. The chain joins TRBV12-5 to TRBJ1-5, with 7 positions matching TRBD1. V was clipped by 3 bases and J by 3 bases; unmatched bases: 2. Germline CDR1 LGHNT, CDR2 FRNRAP. This CDR3 region has 14 residues. The CDR3 DNA follows: TGTGCTAGTGGTTTTGGGACAGACAATCAGCCCCAGCATTTT. Translated: CASGFGTDNQPQHF.

The rearrangement joins TRBV29-1 to TRBJ1-1; no firm D call. Germline loops: CDR1 SQVTM, CDR2 ANQGSEA. Trimming took off 7 bases at V and 0 bases at J, with 15 bases between the two ends. The CDR3 totals 14 residues. The CDR3 DNA follows: TGCAGCGCCAGCCGGGTCTCCATGAACACTGAAGCTTTCTTT. Its translation: CSASRVSMNTEAFF.

The chain combines TRBV6-5 with TRBJ2-2, with 10 bases fitting TRBD2. Per germline, CDR1 MNHEY and CDR2 SVGAGI. The CDR3 is 18 amino acids. V shed 2 bases, J shed 0 bases, and the junction held 6 bases outside the gene matches. CDR3 in DNA: TGTGCCAGCAGTTACCGCCTAGCGGGGGCCCCGAACACCGGGGAGCTGTTTTTT. Translated: CASSYRLAGAPNTGELFF.

This clonotype was picked up a small number of times. The V gene is TRBV20-1, the J gene TRBJ2-5, with D perhaps assigned TRBD1 or TRBD2 (7 bases each). In germline, CDR1 is DFQATT, CDR2 SNEGSKA (reference sequence). The CDR3 sequence is 14 residues long. V gave up 2 bases and J gave up 2 bases, with 12 bases separating them. Here the CDR3 reads CSARQGGPQETQYF. DNA for the CDR3: TGCAGTGCTAGACAGGGGGGGCCTCAAGAGACCCAGTACTTC.